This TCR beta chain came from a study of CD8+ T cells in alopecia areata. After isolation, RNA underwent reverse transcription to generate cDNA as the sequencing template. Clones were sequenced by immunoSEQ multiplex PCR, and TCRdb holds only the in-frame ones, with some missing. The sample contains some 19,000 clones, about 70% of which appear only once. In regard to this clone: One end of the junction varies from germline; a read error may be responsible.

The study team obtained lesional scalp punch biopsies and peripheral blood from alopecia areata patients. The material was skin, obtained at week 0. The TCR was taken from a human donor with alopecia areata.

In nucleotides, the CDR3 is TGTGCCGGGAGGGCACGGGGGGCGGGGGCGAGTTCACCCCTCCACTTT. Protein product: CAGRARGAGASSPLHF. The V call is TRBV30, the J call TRBJ1-6, with D maybe TRBD1 (6 bases). Germline-derived CDR1 and CDR2 are GTSNPN and SVGIG (reference sequence). The CDR3 has 16 residues.